The 15 T cell receptor beta chains below come from one sample, sequenced in a study of T cell responses to AZD1222 COVID-19 vaccine. Some clones are missing from TCRdb's copy, which holds only in-frame ones; the method was immunoSEQ multiplex PCR. The data show 13,000 or so clones, 84% seen once. Sequenced material: peripheral blood, taken 28 days after the second AZD1222 dose. These receptors were obtained from an adult who received the AZD1222 COVID-19 vaccine.

V gene TRBV19 combines with J gene TRBJ2-6; possibly TRBD1 or TRBD2 for D (5 bases each). Trimming removed 5 bases from V and 2 bases from J, with 10 bases in between. Germline loops: CDR1 LNHDA, CDR2 SQIVND (reference sequence). CDR3 length: 15 residues. CDR3 in amino acids: CASSDGGAGANVLTF. The DNA of the CDR3 is TGTGCCAGTAGTGATGGGGGTGCTGGGGCCAACGTCCTGACTTTC.

The chain couples TRBV19 to TRBJ2-7, with 9 bases lining up with TRBD2. The CDR3 sequence is 14 residues long. The V gene's germline CDR1 is LNHDA and CDR2 SQIVND (reference sequence). Trimming at V came to 3 bases and at J to 4 bases, leaving 4 bases not matched to a gene. The CDR3 region is CASSIQRGVYEQYF. CDR3 DNA sequence: TGTGCCAGTAGTATCCAGCGGGGGGTGTACGAGCAGTACTTC.

Written as DNA, the CDR3 is TGTGCCATCAGTGAAAACGGTGCTGGCTATGGCTACACCTTC. It is translated as CAISENGAGYGYTF. The rearrangement links TRBV10-3 to TRBJ1-2; D remains unclear. CDR3 length: 14 residues. Germline V CDR1 and CDR2: ENHRY, SYGVKD. Trimming shortened V by 3 bases and J by 4 bases, and 12 bases separated the two germline ends.

V and J are TRBV5-5 and TRBJ2-1; no firm D call. The CDR3 runs 15 residues. Trimming removed 4 bases at V and 4 bases at J, with 15 bases between. The V gene's germline CDR1 is SGHKS and CDR2 YYEKEE (reference sequence). The CDR3 DNA is TGTGCCAGCAGCCAACAGACGGCCTCGTACAATGAGCAGTTCTTC. Protein: CASSQQTASYNEQFF.

The gene calls are TRBV7-9 and TRBJ1-6; the match to TRBD1 covers 7 bases. The CDR3 extends over 14 amino acids. V lost 4 bases to trimming and J lost 5 bases; unmatched junction nucleotides: 2. CDR1 and CDR2 from the germline V gene are SEHNR and FQNEAQ (reference sequence). CDR3 sequence (DNA): TGTGCCAGCAGCTCCGGGACAGATAATTCACCCCTCCACTTT. Amino acid sequence: CASSSGTDNSPLHF.

CDR3: CASRRTASGANVLTF. The CDR3, as DNA: TGTGCCAGCAGACGGACAGCCTCTGGGGCCAACGTCCTGACTTTC. The V call is TRBV7-3, the J call TRBJ2-6; a possible D gene is TRBD1 (6 bases). Trimming pared 6 bases from V and 0 bases from J, leaving 9 bases between. CDR1 is SGHTA, CDR2 FQGTGA, per germline. The CDR3 sequence is 15 residues long.

The V call is TRBV6-5, the J call TRBJ1-2; 8 bases align to TRBD1. CDR3 length equals 15 residues. Trimming removed 1 base from V and 4 bases from J; junction bases left unmatched: 5. Germline V gene lookup returns CDR1 MNHEY and CDR2 SVGAGI. The CDR3 region has the DNA TGTGCCAGCAGTTACTTCACAGGGGGTCTCTATGGCTACACCTTC. As protein: CASSYFTGGLYGYTF.

This clone has a handful of counts. The rearrangement uses TRBV9 and TRBJ1-2; D not certain. The CDR3 contains 15 residues. Looked up from germline, CDR1 is SGDLS and CDR2 is YYNGEE. Between the trimmed V and J ends, which lost 0 bases and 2 bases, there was a span of 11 bases. The DNA for the CDR3 is TGTGCCAGCAGCGTAGCTCTCGTCAAAAACTATGGCTACACCTTC. Translating it yields CASSVALVKNYGYTF.

V usage is TRBV2 and J usage is TRBJ2-7; unclear D gene. The CDR3 spans 12 residues. Trimming took off 3 bases at V and 6 bases at J, with 9 bases between the two ends. CDR1 is SNHLY, CDR2 FYNNEI, per germline. CDR3 amino acids: CASSEIPGEQYF. CDR3 bases: TGTGCCAGCAGTGAGATACCGGGCGAGCAGTACTTC.

This rearrangement joins TRBV28 to TRBJ1-2, with D hard to call. The CDR3 runs to 14 residues. The germline V gene has CDR1 MDHEN and CDR2 SYDVKM. V was trimmed by 4 bases and J by 2 bases, leaving 11 bases between them. The CDR3 spells CASSSGPYNYGYTF. CDR3 in DNA: TGTGCCAGCAGTTCCGGACCGTACAACTATGGCTACACCTTC.

The V and J genes are TRBV5-1 and TRBJ1-5; D possibly corresponds to TRBD1 (5 bases). Trimming removed 0 bases at V and 7 bases at J, with 11 bases between. This CDR3 region has 14 residues. Germline lookup yields CDR1 SGHRS and CDR2 YFSETQ. CDR3: CASSLGGADQPQHF. The CDR3 DNA reads TGCGCCAGCAGCTTGGGCGGGGCAGACCAGCCCCAGCATTTT.

The chain joins TRBV27 to TRBJ2-1; 8 bases agree with TRBD1. The CDR3 runs 14 residues. Germline lookup yields CDR1 MNHEY and CDR2 SMNVEV (reference sequence). V was clipped by 5 bases and J by 6 bases; unmatched bases: 6. This CDR3 reads CASSTGQGSNEQFF. CDR3 nucleotides: TGTGCCAGCAGTACTGGACAGGGCTCCAATGAGCAGTTCTTC.

In its sample, this clone was seen a few times. The CDR3 DNA is TGTGCCATCAGTGCCTCCGGGTCCCAGGCATATGAAGCTTTCTTT. Protein product: CAISASGSQAYEAFF. The rearrangement links TRBV10-3 to TRBJ1-1; the D is unclear. CDR1 and CDR2 (germline): ENHRY, SYGVKD. Trimming took 4 bases from V and 7 from J, leaving 19 bases between them. The CDR3 sequence is 15 residues long.

The chain has TRBV6-6 and TRBJ1-2; the match to TRBD1 covers 8 bases. CDR1 MNHNY and CDR2 SVGAGI come from the germline V gene (reference sequence). The junction had 10 bases not matched to a gene; V was cut back by 6 bases and J by 7 bases. The length of the CDR3 is 14 residues. The CDR3 region is CASSPDRVSSGYTF. The CDR3 bases are TGTGCCAGCAGCCCGGACAGGGTGTCGAGTGGCTACACCTTC.

This rearrangement joins TRBV18 to TRBJ2-3; 12 bases match TRBD2. The V gene end was trimmed by 4 bases and the J gene end by 3 bases; junction bases not matched to a gene: 8. Germline values: CDR1 KGHSH, CDR2 LQKENI. This CDR3 contains 17 residues. The chain's CDR3 is CASSQNPGLAGTDTQYF. DNA of the CDR3: TGTGCCAGCTCACAAAATCCGGGACTAGCGGGTACAGATACGCAGTATTTT.